The 10 T cell receptor beta chains below all came from one sample that was sequenced in a study of cytomegalovirus exposure and HLA in healthy donors (dated by TCRdb to between 2016 and 2019). Libraries were built with the immunoSEQ multiplex PCR assay. A mixture of 60 forward primers for TCR Vbeta segments and 13 reverse primers for TCR Jbeta segments was used in the multiplex PCR. TCRdb provides this immuneACCESS table in a form limited to in-frame rearrangements. Some clones are lacking; in checked studies, under half of them reflect an unresolved V gene, and why the rest are absent is not known. The sample data list under 200,000 clones, and around 68% of these were observed just once. Of the sample, more than 1.3% falls within the top ten clones. The sequenced material came from PBMCs. The receptors shown here come from a girl aged 10 to 17 in good health and CMV-seronegative.

V is TRBV9 and J is TRBJ1-1; D might be TRBD1 (6 bases). The V gene's germline CDR1 is SGDLS and CDR2 YYNGEE. The CDR3 contains 13 residues. Trimming left V 4 bases short and J 10 bases short, with 17 bases between. The CDR3 is CASSPGTPETAFF. CDR3 sequence (DNA): TGTGCCAGCAGCCCGGGGACACCCGAAACAGCTTTCTTT.

This rearrangement joins TRBV12-1 to TRBJ1-1; TRBD1 is taken as the D call from the table, unchecked against the DNA. TRBV12-1 is a known pseudogene. The CDR3 consists of 12 residues. CDR3 sequence reads: CASSCTTREAFF. The CDR3 DNA is TGTGCCAGCAGCTGCACCACCAGAGAAGCTTTCTTT.

The chain carries TRBV5-4 and TRBJ2-5; weak D call: TRBD2 (6 bases). V gave up 0 bases and J gave up 5 bases, with 11 bases separating them. The length of the CDR3 is 14 residues. Germline loops: CDR1 SGHNT, CDR2 YYREEE (reference sequence). CDR3 DNA: TGTGCCAGCAGCTTGGGAGGTGGGGGGGAGACCCAGTACTTC. Translation: CASSLGGGGETQYF.

This clone was recorded a few times. This chain joins TRBV5-8 and TRBJ1-5; no firm D call. V lost 4 bases to trimming and J lost 3 bases, with 5 bases between them. Germline assignment: CDR1 SGHTS and CDR2 YDEGEE. The CDR3 is made up of 12 amino acids. The CDR3 region is CASSPNNQPQHF. CDR3 nucleotides: TGTGCCAGCAGCCCAAACAATCAGCCCCAGCATTTT.

The count of this clone is one. The J gene is TRBJ2-1, the V gene TRBV7-8; tentatively, D is TRBD2 (7 bases). The CDR3 contains 16 residues. Germline-derived CDR1 and CDR2 are SGHVS and FQNEAQ. Trimming pared 2 bases from V and 1 base from J, leaving 12 bases between. The CDR3 bases are TGTGCCAGCAGCTTACGGGGGGCGGCATCCTACAATGAGCAGTTCTTC. It translates to CASSLRGAASYNEQFF.

The gene calls are TRBV4-1 and TRBJ2-1, with TRBD2 matching 8 bases. This CDR3 comprises 11 residues. Unmatched junction bases numbered 4, after V lost 4 bases and J lost 14 bases. Germline V lookup: CDR1 MGHRA, CDR2 YSYEKL. The DNA for the CDR3 is TGCGCCAGCAGCCTTCGGGGGGGTGAGTTCTTC. Amino acids: CASSLRGGEFF.

This clone occurred a few times. This sequence joins TRBV5-1 and TRBJ1-4; D not resolved. This CDR3 contains 16 residues. The V gene lost 1 base and the J gene lost 7 bases, with 17 bases spanning the gap. Germline-derived CDR1 and CDR2 are SGHRS and YFSETQ. The DNA of the CDR3 is TGCGCCAGCAGCTTGACGGTGGGCGACTATTCTGAAAAACTGTTTTTT. It is translated as CASSLTVGDYSEKLFF.

The chain carries TRBV6-5 and TRBJ2-3; the match to TRBD2 covers 9 bases. With V trimmed by 5 bases and J by 1 base, 1 base remained unmatched. The length of the CDR3 is 14 residues. CDR1 and CDR2 from the germline V gene are MNHEY and SVGAGI. The CDR3 DNA reads as TGTGCCAGCAGTCGACTAGCGGGCACAGATACGCAGTATTTT. This encodes CASSRLAGTDTQYF.

The J gene is TRBJ2-3, the V gene TRBV4-1, with D maybe TRBD2 (5 bases). The CDR3 covers 15 residues. The germline gives CDR1 MGHRA, CDR2 YSYEKL. Trimming removed 0 bases at V and 2 bases at J, with 9 bases between. The CDR3 sequence is CASSQDGLSTDTQYF. The CDR3 DNA follows: TGCGCCAGCAGCCAAGATGGACTTTCCACAGATACGCAGTATTTT.

This clone was seen once. This chain uses TRBV4-1 with TRBJ1-2; D remains ambiguous. This CDR3 comprises 13 residues. Trimming removed 1 base from V and 7 bases from J, with 10 bases in between. Germline CDR1 and CDR2: MGHRA and YSYEKL. CDR3 residues: CASSQGEEFGYTF. The DNA for the CDR3 is TGCGCCAGCAGCCAAGGTGAGGAGTTTGGCTACACCTTC.